This TCR beta chain stems from a study of radiotherapy plus CTLA-4 blockade in lung cancer. The overall study: Objective responses emerged in roughly 20% of patients, and 30% to 40% attained disease control.

On this clone itself: Its specificity is unknown.

Assay: immunoSEQ multiplex PCR; the TCRdb copy retains only in-frame clones and omits some. The data show more than 75,000 clones, with roughly 79% seen just once and roughly 3.1% held by the top ten. People whose metastatic non-small-cell lung cancer was chemo-refractory got focal radiation along with CTLA-4 blockade by ipilimumab. General observations from the study: Researchers report tumor-derived TCR clones expanding in blood after radiotherapy plus ipilimumab. The best predictor of response was reported to be early blood T cell clone dynamics, with interferon-beta.

This specimen was peripheral blood, taken from a patient treated with radiotherapy plus ipilimumab. This sequence originates from a human donor with non-small cell lung cancer who had a partial response to radiotherapy plus ipilimumab. Some clones in this sample may be carry-over from other donors' samples.

The CDR3 DNA follows: TGCAGCGTTGAACTCGCCACATCCTACAATGAGCAGTTCTTC. Its protein is CSVELATSYNEQFF. The chain carries TRBV29-1 and TRBJ2-1; D gene uncertain. The CDR3 has 14 residues. CDR1 and CDR2 (germline): SQVTM, ANQGSEA. V was shortened by 2 bases and J by 1 base, with 9 bases between the two germline ends.